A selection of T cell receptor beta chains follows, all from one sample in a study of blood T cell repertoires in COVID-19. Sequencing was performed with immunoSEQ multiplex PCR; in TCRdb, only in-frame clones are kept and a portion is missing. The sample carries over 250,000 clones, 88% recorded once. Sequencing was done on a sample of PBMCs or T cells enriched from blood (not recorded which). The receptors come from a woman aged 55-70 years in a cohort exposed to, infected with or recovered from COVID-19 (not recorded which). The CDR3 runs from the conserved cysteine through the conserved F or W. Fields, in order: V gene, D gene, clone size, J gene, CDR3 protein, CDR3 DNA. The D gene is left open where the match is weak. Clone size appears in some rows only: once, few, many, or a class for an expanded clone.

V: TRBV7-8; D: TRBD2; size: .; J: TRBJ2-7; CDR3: CASSLGTSGTEQYF; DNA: TGTGCCAGCAGCTTAGGGACTAGCGGGACAGAGCAGTACTTC
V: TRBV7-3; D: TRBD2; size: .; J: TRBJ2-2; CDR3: CASSLDLAGAGELFF; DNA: TGTGCCAGCAGCTTAGACCTAGCGGGAGCCGGGGAGCTGTTTTTT
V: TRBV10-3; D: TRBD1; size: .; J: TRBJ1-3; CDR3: CAISDPRDSGNTIYF; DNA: TGTGCCATCAGTGACCCTCGGGACAGTGGAAACACCATATATTTT
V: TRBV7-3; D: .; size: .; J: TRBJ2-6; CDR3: CASSTQGAGANVLTF; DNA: TGTGCCAGCAGCACACAGGGAGCTGGGGCCAACGTCCTGACTTTC
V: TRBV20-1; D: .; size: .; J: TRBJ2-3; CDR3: CSATLGYF; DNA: TGCAGTGCTACCCTAGGGTATTTT
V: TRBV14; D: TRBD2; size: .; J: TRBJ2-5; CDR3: CASSRSGGGETQYF; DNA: TGTGCCAGCAGCCGGTCGGGAGGGGGAGAGACCCAGTACTTC
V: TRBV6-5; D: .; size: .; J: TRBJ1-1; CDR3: CASTGEDSWGTEAFF; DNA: TGTGCCAGCACGGGGGAGGACTCTTGGGGCACTGAAGCTTTCTTT
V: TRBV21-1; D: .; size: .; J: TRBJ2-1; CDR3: CASSKDPPLAGGPFIFNEQFF; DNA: TGTGCCAGCAGCAAAGATCCCCCACTAGCGGGAGGGCCCTTTATTTTCAATGAGCAGTTCTTC
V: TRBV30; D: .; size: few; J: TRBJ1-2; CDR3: CAWSVQQNNYGYTF; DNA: TGTGCCTGGAGTGTACAACAGAATAACTATGGCTACACCTTC
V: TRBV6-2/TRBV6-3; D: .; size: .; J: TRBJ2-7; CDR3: CASSFQGYKYF; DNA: TGTGCCAGCAGTTTTCAGGGATATAAGTACTTC
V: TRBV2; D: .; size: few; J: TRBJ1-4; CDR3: CASRSRVDEKLFF; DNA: TGTGCCAGCAGGTCCAGGGTTGATGAAAAACTGTTTTTT
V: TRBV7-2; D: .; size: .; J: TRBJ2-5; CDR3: CASSLDRETQYF; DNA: TGTGCCAGCAGCTTAGACAGAGAGACCCAGTACTTC
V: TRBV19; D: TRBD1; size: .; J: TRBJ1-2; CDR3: CASSSLGTGNDGYTF; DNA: TGTGCCAGTAGTTCTCTCGGGACAGGGAACGATGGCTACACCTTC
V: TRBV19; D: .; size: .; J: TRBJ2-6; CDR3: CASKQVPLSGANVLTF; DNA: TGTGCCAGTAAGCAGGTCCCCCTCTCTGGGGCCAACGTCCTGACTTTC
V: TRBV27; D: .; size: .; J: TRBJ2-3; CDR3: CASSLRNVMEDTQYF; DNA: TGTGCCAGCAGTTTGAGGAACGTCATGGAGGATACGCAGTATTTT
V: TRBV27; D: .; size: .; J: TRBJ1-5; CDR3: CASSLKAGAQQPQHF; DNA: TGTGCCAGCAGTTTAAAGGCGGGGGCTCAACAGCCCCAGCATTTT
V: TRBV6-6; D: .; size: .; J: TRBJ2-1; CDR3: CASSVAGNEQFF; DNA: TGTGCCAGCAGTGTGGCGGGAAATGAGCAGTTCTTC
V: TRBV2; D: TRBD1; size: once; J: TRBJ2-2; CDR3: CASKLSGQGASGELFF; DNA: TGTGCCAGCAAGCTTTCGGGACAGGGGGCGAGCGGGGAGCTGTTTTTT
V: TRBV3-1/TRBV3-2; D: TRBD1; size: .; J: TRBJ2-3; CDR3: CASSWTGPSTDTQYF; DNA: TGTGCCAGCAGCTGGACAGGACCTAGCACAGATACGCAGTATTTT
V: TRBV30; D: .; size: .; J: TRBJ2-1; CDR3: CAWSQGYNEQFF; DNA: TGTGCCTGGAGCCAGGGATACAATGAGCAGTTCTTC
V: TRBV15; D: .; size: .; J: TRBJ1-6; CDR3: CATSRVGANLPLHF; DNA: TGTGCCACCAGCAGAGTAGGGGCCAACTTACCCCTCCACTTT
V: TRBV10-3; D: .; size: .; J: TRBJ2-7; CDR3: CAISEQSAVYEQYF; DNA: TGTGCCATCAGTGAACAATCAGCGGTCTACGAGCAGTACTTC
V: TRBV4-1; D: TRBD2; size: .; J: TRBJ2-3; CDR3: CASSLAGGTDTQYF; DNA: TGCGCCAGCAGCCTTGCGGGAGGGACAGATACGCAGTATTTT
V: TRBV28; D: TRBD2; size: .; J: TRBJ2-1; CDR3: CASSLRVSSSGRRDEQFF; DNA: TGTGCCAGCAGTTTACGGGTTAGTTCTAGCGGGAGGAGGGATGAGCAGTTCTTC
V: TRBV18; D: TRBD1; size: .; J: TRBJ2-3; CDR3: CASSPETGGADTQYF; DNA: TGTGCCAGCTCACCGGAGACAGGGGGCGCAGATACGCAGTATTTT
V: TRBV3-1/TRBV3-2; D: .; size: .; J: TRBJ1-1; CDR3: CASSRGGGSEAFF; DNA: TGTGCCAGCAGCCGTGGGGGGGGAAGTGAAGCTTTCTTT
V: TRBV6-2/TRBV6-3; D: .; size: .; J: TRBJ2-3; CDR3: CASSYEASRTDTQYF; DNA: TGTGCCAGCAGTTACGAGGCCAGCCGCACAGATACGCAGTATTTT
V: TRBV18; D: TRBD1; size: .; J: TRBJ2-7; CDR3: CASSSTGTVSYEQYF; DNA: TGTGCCAGCTCATCTACCGGGACAGTAAGTTACGAGCAGTACTTC
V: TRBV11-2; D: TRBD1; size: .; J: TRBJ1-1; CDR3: CASSLRQGANTEAFF; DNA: TGTGCCAGCAGCCTCCGACAGGGGGCTAACACTGAAGCTTTCTTT
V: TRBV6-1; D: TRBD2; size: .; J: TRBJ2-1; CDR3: CASSEALAGPYNEQFF; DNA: TGTGCCAGCAGTGAGGCACTAGCGGGTCCCTACAATGAGCAGTTCTTC
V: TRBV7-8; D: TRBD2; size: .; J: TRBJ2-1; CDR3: CASREAGGFYNEQFF; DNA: TGTGCCAGCAGGGAAGCGGGAGGGTTCTACAATGAGCAGTTCTTC
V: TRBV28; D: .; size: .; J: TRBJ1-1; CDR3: CASSLGSTEAFF; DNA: TGTGCCAGCAGTTTAGGCAGCACTGAAGCTTTCTTT
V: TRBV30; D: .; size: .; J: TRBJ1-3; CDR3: CAWSRGDSGNTIYF; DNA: TGTGCCTGGAGTCGGGGAGACTCTGGAAACACCATATATTTT
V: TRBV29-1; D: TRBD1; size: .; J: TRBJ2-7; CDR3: CSVDLGQGSYEQYF; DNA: TGCAGCGTTGATCTGGGACAGGGATCCTACGAGCAGTACTTC
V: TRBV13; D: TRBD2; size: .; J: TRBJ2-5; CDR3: CASSLMGTSDYQETQYF; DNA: TGTGCCAGCAGCTTAATGGGGACTAGCGACTACCAAGAGACCCAGTACTTC
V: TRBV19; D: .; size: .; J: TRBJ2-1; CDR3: CASSTHYNEQFF; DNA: TGTGCCAGTAGTACACATTACAATGAGCAGTTCTTC
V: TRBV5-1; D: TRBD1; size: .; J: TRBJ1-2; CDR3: CASSNGTGGGDGYTF; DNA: TGCGCCAGCAGCAACGGGACAGGGGGAGGGGATGGCTACACCTTC
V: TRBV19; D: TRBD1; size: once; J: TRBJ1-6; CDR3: CASSYTGTGNSPLHF; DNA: TGTGCCAGTAGTTATACCGGGACAGGGAATTCACCCCTCCACTTT
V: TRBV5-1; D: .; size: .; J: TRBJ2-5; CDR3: CASSLAGGETQYF; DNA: TGCGCCAGCAGCTTGGCTGGGGGGGAGACCCAGTACTTC
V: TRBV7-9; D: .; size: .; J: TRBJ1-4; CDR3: CASSLGAGMSNEKLFF; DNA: TGTGCCAGCAGCTTAGGGGCGGGGATGAGTAATGAAAAACTGTTTTTT
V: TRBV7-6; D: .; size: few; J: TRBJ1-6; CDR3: CASSLVSTGSPLHF; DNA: TGTGCCAGCAGCTTAGTGTCGACAGGTTCACCCCTCCACTTT